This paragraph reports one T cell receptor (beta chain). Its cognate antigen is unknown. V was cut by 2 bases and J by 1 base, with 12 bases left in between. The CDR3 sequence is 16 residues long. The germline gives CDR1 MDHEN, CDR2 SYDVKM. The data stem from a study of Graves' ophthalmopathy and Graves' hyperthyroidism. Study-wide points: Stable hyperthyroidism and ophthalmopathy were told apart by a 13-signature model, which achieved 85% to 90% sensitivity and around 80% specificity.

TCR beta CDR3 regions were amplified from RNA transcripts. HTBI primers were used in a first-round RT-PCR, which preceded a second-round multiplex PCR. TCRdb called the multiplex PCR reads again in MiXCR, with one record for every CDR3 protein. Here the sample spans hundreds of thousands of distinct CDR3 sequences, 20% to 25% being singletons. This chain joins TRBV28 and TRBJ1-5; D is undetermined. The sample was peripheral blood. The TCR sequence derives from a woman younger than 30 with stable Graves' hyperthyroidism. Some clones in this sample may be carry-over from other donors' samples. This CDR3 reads CASSLTQSRSNQPQHF. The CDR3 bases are TGTGCCAGCAGTTTAACCCAGTCTCGAAGCAATCAGCCCCAGCATTTT.